This entry lists 27 T cell receptor beta chains sequenced from one sample in a study of blood T cell repertoires in COVID-19. Clones were read by immunoSEQ multiplex PCR, and TCRdb kept only the in-frame ones, dropping some. The sample lists about 280,000 clones; around 88% were seen once. Input material: peripheral blood. These TCRs come from a woman between 65 and 79 years old with COVID-19, enrolled during active disease.

The chain uses TRBV27 and TRBJ1-4, with D possibly matching TRBD1 (5 bases). CDR3 length: 14 residues. Trimming pared 2 bases from V and 5 bases from J, leaving 9 bases between. Per the germline V gene, CDR1 is MNHEY and CDR2 is SMNVEV (reference sequence). In nucleotides, the CDR3 is TGTGCCAGCAGTTTACGACAGATAAATGAAAAACTGTTTTTT. It is translated as CASSLRQINEKLFF.

This chain links TRBV28 with TRBJ1-5, with a possible D match to TRBD1 (6 bases). Germline CDR1 is MDHEN and CDR2 is SYDVKM. V lost 11 bases and J 3 bases, leaving 11 bases between the germline ends. The length of the CDR3 is 12 residues. The CDR3 DNA sequence: TGTGCCTCAAGGGGGAACAATCAGCCCCAGCATTTT. Its translation is CASRGNNQPQHF.

The chain combines TRBV7-9 with TRBJ1-2; TRBD1 is a possible D gene (5 bases). The CDR3 is 14 amino acids. CDR1 SEHNR and CDR2 FQNEAQ come from the germline V gene (reference sequence). V was cut by 5 bases and J by 3 bases, with 13 bases left in between. This CDR3 reads CASSGGADHYGYTF. The CDR3 DNA is TGTGCCAGCAGCGGAGGGGCAGACCACTATGGCTACACCTTC. Looking up the rest from reference TRBV7-9 and TRBJ1-2 gives the full variable domain: DTGVSQNPRHKITKRGQNVTFRCDPISEHNRLYWYRQTLGQGPEFLTYFQNEAQLEKSRLLSDRFSAERPKGSFSTLEIQRTEQGDSAMYLCASSGGADHYGYTFGSGTRLTVV.

V is TRBV18 and J is TRBJ2-7; D is ambiguous. V lost 3 bases and J lost 1, with 10 bases in between. There are 14 residues in the CDR3. Germline-derived CDR1 and CDR2 are KGHSH and LQKENI. The CDR3 nucleotides are TGTGCCAGCTCACCCCTTGCCACTTCCTACGAGCAGTACTTC. This sequence encodes CASSPLATSYEQYF.

The table lists this clone with a count of one. J is TRBJ1-4 and V is TRBV6-5, with 8 bases identical to TRBD1. V lost 5 bases to trimming and J lost 8 bases; unmatched junction nucleotides: 10. There are 15 residues in the CDR3. From germline, CDR1 is MNHEY and CDR2 SVGAGI. Here the CDR3 DNA reads TGTGCCAGCAGTACCTCAGGGGGCTTAGGGGAAAAACTGTTTTTT. As protein: CASSTSGGLGEKLFF.

This chain uses TRBV6-5 with TRBJ2-1; TRBD2 matches at 8 bases. From germline, CDR1 is MNHEY and CDR2 SVGAGI. J lost 0 bases, V lost 7 bases, and 5 bases had no gene match. CDR3 length: 15 residues. The CDR3 protein is CASKESGGSYNEQFF. CDR3 nucleotide sequence: TGTGCCAGCAAGGAGAGCGGGGGCTCCTACAATGAGCAGTTCTTC.

The rearrangement uses TRBV6-2 or TRBV6-3 and TRBJ1-5; TRBD1 matches 11 bases. J was trimmed by 7 bases and V by 0 bases; bases with no gene match: 5. This CDR3 is 16 amino acids long. Germline loops: CDR1 MNHEY, CDR2 SVGEGT. The CDR3 here is CASSYSVGTGGQPQHF. Written as DNA, the CDR3 is TGTGCCAGCAGTTACTCGGTGGGGACAGGGGGGCAGCCCCAGCATTTT.

The chain employs TRBV10-3 and TRBJ1-4; 8 positions agree with TRBD1. CDR1 ENHRY and CDR2 SYGVKD come from the germline V gene. J was trimmed by 0 bases and V by 5 bases; bases with no gene match: 5. The CDR3 loop spans 16 amino acids. Here the CDR3 reads CAISPGQVTTNEKLFF. In DNA form, the CDR3 reads TGTGCCATCAGTCCGGGACAGGTCACAACTAATGAAAAACTGTTTTTT.

J is TRBJ1-5 and V is TRBV6-5, with TRBD1 matching over 8 bases. This CDR3 has 14 residues. Germline CDR1 and CDR2: MNHEY and SVGAGI. Trimming cost V 10 bases and J 5 bases; bases outside gene matches: 10. The CDR3 sequence: CATADRGKYQPQHF. The CDR3 DNA is TGTGCCACCGCTGACAGGGGAAAGTATCAGCCCCAGCATTTT.

J is TRBJ1-1 and V is TRBV29-1, with TRBD1 identical over 11 bases. This CDR3 comprises 15 residues. Germline CDR1 and CDR2: SQVTM and ANQGSEA. V was clipped by 4 bases and J by 4 bases; unmatched bases: 8. CDR3 bases: TGCAGCGTTGCAGGACAGGGGGCAGGTAGCACTGAAGCTTTCTTT. It is translated as CSVAGQGAGSTEAFF.

V and J are TRBV18 and TRBJ2-2, with 8 positions matching TRBD2. V dropped 4 bases and J dropped 4; count of bases not matched to a gene: 14. CDR1 and CDR2 from the germline V gene are KGHSH and LQKENI. The CDR3 is 18 amino acids. CDR3 protein: CASSLSRTSWDGTGELFF. The CDR3 nucleotides read TGTGCCAGCTCACTCTCCCGGACTAGCTGGGACGGCACCGGGGAGCTGTTTTTT.

CDR3 sequence: CASSPSRAGELFF. The CDR3 region has the DNA TGCGCCAGCAGCCCCAGTCGGGCCGGGGAGCTGTTTTTT. This sequence joins TRBV5-1 and TRBJ2-2; no firm D call. This CDR3 region has 13 residues. Trimming stripped 4 bases from V and 6 bases from J, with 10 bases between. Looked up from germline, CDR1 is SGHRS and CDR2 is YFSETQ.

The rearrangement uses TRBV12-5 and TRBJ2-3, with 13 bases aligning to TRBD2. Trimming at V came to 9 bases and at J to 14 bases, leaving 8 bases not matched to a gene. Germline V gene data show CDR1 as LGHNT and CDR2 as FRNRAP. The CDR3 runs to 12 residues. CDR3 in amino acids: CASALAGGPGYF. In DNA form, the CDR3 reads TGTGCTAGCGCACTAGCGGGGGGGCCGGGGTATTTT.

The gene calls are TRBV11-2 and TRBJ2-3, with 9 bases lining up with TRBD1. After removal of 5 bases from V and 6 bases from J, the junction contained 3 bases not matched to a gene. Germline values: CDR1 SGHAT, CDR2 FQNNGV. The CDR3 runs to 13 residues. CDR3 loop: CASSTTGGDTQYF. The DNA for the CDR3 is TGTGCCAGCAGCACGACAGGGGGGGATACGCAGTATTTT.

CDR3: CAISEPSGGRVNTEAFF. The CDR3 bases are TGTGCCATCAGTGAGCCCTCAGGAGGGCGAGTGAACACTGAAGCTTTCTTT. The chain combines TRBV10-3 with TRBJ1-1; D not certain. CDR1 is ENHRY, CDR2 SYGVKD, per germline. The V end lost 2 bases, the J end lost 0 bases, and 16 bases lay between the germline ends. The CDR3 runs to 17 residues.

This clone was seen more than once but under ten times. The rearrangement links TRBV5-1 to TRBJ2-1; possible D gene TRBD2, 6 bases. The CDR3 contains 16 residues. Germline CDR1 SGHRS, CDR2 YFSETQ. The germline V and J ends were trimmed by 0 bases and 4 bases, with 14 bases remaining between them. Written as DNA, the CDR3 is TGCGCCAGCAGCTTGGCCGGGGGTAAGAGGTACAATGAGCAGTTCTTC. This translates into CASSLAGGKRYNEQFF.

The genes are TRBV5-1 and TRBJ1-1; the match to TRBD1 covers 7 bases. CDR1 SGHRS and CDR2 YFSETQ come from the germline V gene. This CDR3 spans 13 amino acids. V lost 2 bases and J lost 5; bases outside the gene matches: 3. The CDR3 nucleotides read TGCGCCAGCAGCTTTACAGGGGAAACTGAAGCTTTCTTT. Its protein product is CASSFTGETEAFF.

Concerning this clone itself: The sample contains more than one DNA sequence encoding this CDR3. The V and J genes are TRBV19 and TRBJ2-7; 7 bases are a match to TRBD1. The junction had 0 bases not matched to a gene; V was cut back by 3 bases and J by 4 bases. Germline CDR1 is LNHDA and CDR2 is SQIVND (reference sequence). The length of the CDR3 is 12 residues. For the CDR3, the DNA is TGTGCCAGTAGTATGACAGGGTACGAGCAGTACTTC. Amino acid sequence: CASSMTGYEQYF.

The chain uses TRBV30 and TRBJ1-2; D call uncertain. The CDR3 spans 13 residues. From germline, CDR1 is GTSNPN and CDR2 SVGIG (reference sequence). V was cut by 4 bases and J by 0 bases, with 9 bases left in between. This chain's CDR3 is CAWTGVTNYGYTF. In DNA form, the CDR3 reads TGTGCCTGGACCGGAGTTACTAACTATGGCTACACCTTC.

J is TRBJ1-1 and V is TRBV7-3; D gene uncertain. CDR1 and CDR2 (germline): SGHTA, FQGTGA. The V gene lost 1 base and the J gene lost 5 bases, with 8 bases spanning the gap. The CDR3 is 13 residues long. CDR3 sequence: CASSLKPGTEAFF. The CDR3 DNA sequence: TGTGCCAGCAGCTTAAAACCGGGGACTGAAGCTTTCTTT.

In its sample, this clone was seen a few times. The rearrangement joins TRBV30 to TRBJ1-1; D uncertain. This CDR3 comprises 15 residues. Germline V gives CDR1 GTSNPN, CDR2 SVGIG (reference sequence). V was cut by 2 bases and J by 3 bases, with 16 bases left in between. Here the CDR3 DNA reads TGTGCCTGGAGTTTCCTAACGGGGTGGGACACTGAAGCTTTCTTT. It yields the protein CAWSFLTGWDTEAFF.

V gene TRBV12-5 combines with J gene TRBJ2-3; 9 bases map to TRBD1. Per the germline V gene, CDR1 is LGHNT and CDR2 is FRNRAP. V gave up 6 bases and J gave up 7 bases; unmatched junction bases: 11. The CDR3 is 15 residues long. CDR3 nucleotide sequence: TGTGCTAGTGGGTCTACAGGGACAGGGAACTATACGCAGTATTTT. This codes for CASGSTGTGNYTQYF.

V is TRBV27 and J is TRBJ1-1, with a weak D call TRBD1 (6 bases). The V end was cut by 1 base, the J end by 6 bases, with 21 bases between. This CDR3 is built from 17 residues. Germline V gene data show CDR1 as MNHEY and CDR2 as SMNVEV (reference sequence). CDR3 in amino acids: CASSLFRGSMGAPEAFF. In nucleotides, the CDR3 is TGTGCCAGCAGTTTATTTCGGGGATCCATGGGGGCCCCTGAAGCTTTCTTT.

V is TRBV5-4 and J is TRBJ2-3, with no clear D. The CDR3 has 15 residues. The ends were cut back, 1 base at V and 2 bases at J, with 11 bases in the middle. Germline CDR1 is SGHNT and CDR2 is YYREEE (reference sequence). CDR3 amino acids: CASSLFRQNTDTQYF. In DNA form, the CDR3 reads TGTGCCAGCAGCTTGTTCCGCCAGAACACAGATACGCAGTATTTT. Variable domain in full (rest from reference TRBV5-4 and TRBJ2-3): ETGVTQSPTHLIKTRGQQVTLRCSSQSGHNTVSWYQQALGQGPQFIFQYYREEENGRGNFPPRFSGLQFPNYSSELNVNALELDDSALYLCASSLFRQNTDTQYFGPGTRLTVL.

V usage is TRBV4-1 and J usage is TRBJ2-1; 8 bases are a match to TRBD2. CDR1 MGHRA and CDR2 YSYEKL come from the germline V gene. This CDR3 spans 14 amino acids. The ends lost 3 bases at V and 10 bases at J; junction bases unmatched: 8. The DNA of the CDR3 is TGCGCCAGCAGCCAGATCGGGGGGGCTTGGGAGCAGTTCTTC. This sequence encodes CASSQIGGAWEQFF.

This chain joins TRBV13 and TRBJ2-1, with D uncertain. Germline V gene data show CDR1 as PRHDT and CDR2 as FYEKMQ (reference sequence). The V gene lost 3 bases and the J gene lost 9 bases, with 6 bases spanning the gap. The CDR3 runs 11 residues. This CDR3 is CASSFAGEQFF. Here the CDR3 DNA reads TGTGCCAGCAGCTTCGCAGGTGAGCAGTTCTTC.

This clone has just one count. The rearrangement joins TRBV13 to TRBJ2-3, with a tentative D call TRBD1 (5 bases). Germline assignment: CDR1 PRHDT and CDR2 FYEKMQ (reference sequence). The V end lost 10 bases, the J end lost 1 base, and 15 bases lay between the germline ends. The CDR3 runs to 14 residues. CDR3 loop: CATSWGRGTDTQYF. The CDR3 nucleotides are TGTGCCACCTCGTGGGGCCGGGGCACAGATACGCAGTATTTT.